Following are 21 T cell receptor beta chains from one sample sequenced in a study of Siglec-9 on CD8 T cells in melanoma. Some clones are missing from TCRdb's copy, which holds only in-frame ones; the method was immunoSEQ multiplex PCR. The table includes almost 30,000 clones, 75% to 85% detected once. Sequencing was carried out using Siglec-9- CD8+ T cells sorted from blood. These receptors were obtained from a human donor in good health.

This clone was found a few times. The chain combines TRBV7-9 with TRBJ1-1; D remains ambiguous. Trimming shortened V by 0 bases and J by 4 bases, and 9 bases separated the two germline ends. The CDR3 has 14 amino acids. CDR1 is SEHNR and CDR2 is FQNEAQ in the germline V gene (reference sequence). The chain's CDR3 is CASSLALGPTEAFF. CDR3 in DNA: TGTGCCAGCAGCTTAGCGTTGGGCCCCACTGAAGCTTTCTTT.

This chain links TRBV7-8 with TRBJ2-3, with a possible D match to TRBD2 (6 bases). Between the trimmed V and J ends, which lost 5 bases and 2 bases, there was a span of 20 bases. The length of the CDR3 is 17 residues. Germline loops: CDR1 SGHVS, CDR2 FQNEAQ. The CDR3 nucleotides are TGTGCCAGCAGCCTACCAGATTCCGGGGGTTCCACAGATACGCAGTATTTT. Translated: CASSLPDSGGSTDTQYF.

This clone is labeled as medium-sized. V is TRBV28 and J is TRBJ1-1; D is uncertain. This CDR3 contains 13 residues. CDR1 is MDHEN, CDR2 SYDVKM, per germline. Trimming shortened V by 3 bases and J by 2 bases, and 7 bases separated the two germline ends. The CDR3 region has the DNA TGTGCCAGCAGTTTCTCAGAAAACACTGAAGCTTTCTTT. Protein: CASSFSENTEAFF.

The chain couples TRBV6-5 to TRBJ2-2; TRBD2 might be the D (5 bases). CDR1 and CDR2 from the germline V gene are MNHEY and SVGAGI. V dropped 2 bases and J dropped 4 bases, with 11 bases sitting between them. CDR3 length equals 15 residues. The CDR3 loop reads CASSYTPEGTGELFF. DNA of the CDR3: TGTGCCAGCAGTTACACCCCTGAGGGCACCGGGGAGCTGTTTTTT.

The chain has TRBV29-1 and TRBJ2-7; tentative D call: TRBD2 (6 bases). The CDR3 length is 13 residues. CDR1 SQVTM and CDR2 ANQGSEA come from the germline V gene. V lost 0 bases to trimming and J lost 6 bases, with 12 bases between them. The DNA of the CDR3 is TGCAGCGTTGAAGAGAACGGGGGTCGCGAGCAGTACTTC. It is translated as CSVEENGGREQYF.

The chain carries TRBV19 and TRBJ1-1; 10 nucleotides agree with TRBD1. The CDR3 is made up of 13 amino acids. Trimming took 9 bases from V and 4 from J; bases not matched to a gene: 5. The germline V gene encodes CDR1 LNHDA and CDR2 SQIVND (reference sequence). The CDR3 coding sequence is TGTGCCAGCGGACAGGGGGGTATCACTGAAGCTTTCTTT. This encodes CASGQGGITEAFF.

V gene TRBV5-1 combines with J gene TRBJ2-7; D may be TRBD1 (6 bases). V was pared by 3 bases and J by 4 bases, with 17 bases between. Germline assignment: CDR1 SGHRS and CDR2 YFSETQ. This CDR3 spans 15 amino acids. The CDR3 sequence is CASSSDRGQLYEQYF. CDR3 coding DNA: TGCGCCAGCAGCTCAGATCGTGGACAGCTTTACGAGCAGTACTTC. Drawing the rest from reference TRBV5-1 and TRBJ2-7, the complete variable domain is KAGVTQTPRYLIKTRGQQVTLSCSPISGHRSVSWYQQTPGQGLQFLFEYFSETQRNKGNFPGRFSGRQFSNSRSEMNVSTLELGDSALYLCASSSDRGQLYEQYFGPGTRLTVT.

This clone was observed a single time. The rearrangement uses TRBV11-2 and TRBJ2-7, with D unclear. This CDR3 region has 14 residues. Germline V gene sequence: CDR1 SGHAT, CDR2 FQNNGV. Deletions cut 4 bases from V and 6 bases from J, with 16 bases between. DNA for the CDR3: TGTGCCAGCAGCTCAGGCTTATCTTTTGGCGAGCAGTACTTC. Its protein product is CASSSGLSFGEQYF. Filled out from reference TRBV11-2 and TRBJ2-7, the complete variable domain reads EAGVAQSPRYKIIEKRQSVAFWCNPISGHATLYWYQQILGQGPKLLIQFQNNGVVDDSQLPKDRFSAERLKGVDSTLKIQPAKLEDSAVYLCASSSGLSFGEQYFGPGTRLTVT.

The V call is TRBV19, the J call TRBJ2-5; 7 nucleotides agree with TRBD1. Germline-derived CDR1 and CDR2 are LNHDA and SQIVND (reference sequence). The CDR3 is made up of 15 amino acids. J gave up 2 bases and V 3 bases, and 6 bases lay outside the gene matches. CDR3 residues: CASSIGGRGQETQYF. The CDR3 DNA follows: TGTGCCAGTAGTATTGGTGGCAGGGGGCAAGAGACCCAGTACTTC.

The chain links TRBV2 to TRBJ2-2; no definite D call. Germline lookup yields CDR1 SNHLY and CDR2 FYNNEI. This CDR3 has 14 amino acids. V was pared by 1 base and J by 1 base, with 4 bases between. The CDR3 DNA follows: TGTGCCAGCAGTGAAGTCGGGAACACCGGGGAGCTGTTTTTT. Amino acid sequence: CASSEVGNTGELFF.

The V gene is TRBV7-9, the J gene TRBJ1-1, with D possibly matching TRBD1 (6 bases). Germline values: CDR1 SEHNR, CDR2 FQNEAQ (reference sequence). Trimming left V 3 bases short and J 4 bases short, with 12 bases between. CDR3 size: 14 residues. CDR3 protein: CASSFHRVGTEAFF. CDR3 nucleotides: TGTGCCAGCAGCTTCCACAGGGTCGGCACTGAAGCTTTCTTT.

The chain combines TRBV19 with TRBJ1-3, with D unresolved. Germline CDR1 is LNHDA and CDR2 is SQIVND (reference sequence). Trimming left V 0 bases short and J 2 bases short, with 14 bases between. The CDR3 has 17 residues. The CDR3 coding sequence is TGTGCCAGTAGTATAGATGGAAACGGGCGGACTGGAAACACCATATATTTT. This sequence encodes CASSIDGNGRTGNTIYF.

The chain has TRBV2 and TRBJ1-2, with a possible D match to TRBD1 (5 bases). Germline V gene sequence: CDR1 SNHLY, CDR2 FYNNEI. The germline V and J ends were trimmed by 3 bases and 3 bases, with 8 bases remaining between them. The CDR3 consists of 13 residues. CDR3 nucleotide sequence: TGTGCCAGCAGTGACTTGGGGCACTATGGCTACACCTTC. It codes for CASSDLGHYGYTF.

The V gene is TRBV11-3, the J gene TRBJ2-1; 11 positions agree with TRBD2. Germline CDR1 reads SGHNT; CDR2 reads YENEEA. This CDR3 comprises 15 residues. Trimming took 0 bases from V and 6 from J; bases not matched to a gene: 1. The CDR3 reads CASSLDTSGGNEQFF. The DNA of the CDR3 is TGTGCCAGCAGCTTAGACACTAGCGGGGGCAATGAGCAGTTCTTC.

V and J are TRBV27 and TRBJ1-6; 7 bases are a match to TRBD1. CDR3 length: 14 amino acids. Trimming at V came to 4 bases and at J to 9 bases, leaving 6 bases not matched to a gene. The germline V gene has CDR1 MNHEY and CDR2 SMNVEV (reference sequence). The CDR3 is CASSWGRGASPLHF. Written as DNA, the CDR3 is TGTGCCAGCAGTTGGGGCAGGGGGGCTTCACCCCTCCACTTT.

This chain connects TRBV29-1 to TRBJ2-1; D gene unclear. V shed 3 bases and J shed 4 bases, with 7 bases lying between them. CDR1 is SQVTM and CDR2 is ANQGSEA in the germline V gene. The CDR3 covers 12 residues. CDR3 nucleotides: TGCAGCGTTGATCCGGCTTACAATGAGCAGTTCTTC. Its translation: CSVDPAYNEQFF.

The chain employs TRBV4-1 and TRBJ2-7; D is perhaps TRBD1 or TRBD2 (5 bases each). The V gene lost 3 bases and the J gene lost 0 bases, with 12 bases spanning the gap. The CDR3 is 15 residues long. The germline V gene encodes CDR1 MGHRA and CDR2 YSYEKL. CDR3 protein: CASSHAGTLSYEQYV. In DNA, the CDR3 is TGCGCCAGCAGCCATGCCGGGACCCTCTCCTACGAGCAGTACGTC.

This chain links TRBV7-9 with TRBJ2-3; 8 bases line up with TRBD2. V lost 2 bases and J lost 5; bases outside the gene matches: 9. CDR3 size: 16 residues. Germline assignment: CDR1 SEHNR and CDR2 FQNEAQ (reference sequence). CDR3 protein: CASSLTRGRSRDTQYF. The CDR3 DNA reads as TGTGCCAGCAGCTTAACTCGCGGGAGGTCTCGAGATACGCAGTATTTT.

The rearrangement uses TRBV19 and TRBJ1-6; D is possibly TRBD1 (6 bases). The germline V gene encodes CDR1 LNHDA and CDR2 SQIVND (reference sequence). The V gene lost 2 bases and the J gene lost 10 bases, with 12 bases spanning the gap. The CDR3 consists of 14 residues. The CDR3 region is CASSILPGASPLHF. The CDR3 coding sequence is TGTGCCAGTAGTATATTGCCAGGGGCATCACCCCTCCACTTT.

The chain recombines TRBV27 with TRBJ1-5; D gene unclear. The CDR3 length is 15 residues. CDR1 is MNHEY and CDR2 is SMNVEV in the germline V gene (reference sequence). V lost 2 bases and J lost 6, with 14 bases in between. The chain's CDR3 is CASSLVRDDGQPQHF. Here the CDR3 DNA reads TGTGCCAGCAGTTTAGTTAGGGATGATGGTCAGCCCCAGCATTTT.

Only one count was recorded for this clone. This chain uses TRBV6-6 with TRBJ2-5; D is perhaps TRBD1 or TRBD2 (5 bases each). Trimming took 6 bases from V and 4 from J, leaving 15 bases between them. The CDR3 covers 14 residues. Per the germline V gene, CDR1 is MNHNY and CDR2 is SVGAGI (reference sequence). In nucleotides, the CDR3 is TGTGCCAGCAGCCTAACGGGACGCCGAGAGACCCAGTACTTC. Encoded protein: CASSLTGRRETQYF.